The clone carrying this TCR beta chain was seen a handful of times. The antigen is undetermined. Patients had received no treatment of any kind before thyroid surgery. This sample is part of a study of metastatic and nonmetastatic thyroid tumors. Study background: Patients with malignant and benign thyroid disease provided blood and tumor or nodule tissue, whose repertoires were compared. Notes on the study in general: Compared with benign nodules, malignant thyroid tumors were reported to have significantly higher TCR beta diversity in both blood and tumor.

V lost 0 bases, J lost 6 bases, and 15 bases lay in between. CDR3 length: 16 amino acids. Per germline, CDR1 MNHNS and CDR2 SASEGT. Study processing details: A classifier of distant metastasis in papillary thyroid cancer was built from CDR3 differences (across clinicopathological groups). Using MiXCR, TCRdb reanalyzed the PCR reads. The V and J calls here are based on TCRdb, not the publication. The table lists approximately 14,000 clones, approximately 32% of them singletons, with around half in the top ten. Material for sequencing was tumor tissue. The origin of this receptor is a male donor with papillary thyroid cancer or a benign thyroid nodule (not recorded which). Some clones in this sample may be carry-over from other donors' samples. The chain employs TRBV6-1 and TRBJ2-1; D possibly uses TRBD1 or TRBD2 (5 bases each). CDR3 in DNA: TGTGCCAGCAGTGAAGCGGTCGGGGCTAGTCGCAATGAGCAGTTCTTC. Its translation is CASSEAVGASRNEQFF.